The 8 T cell receptor beta chains presented below share a single source sample, sequenced in a study of control samples from healthy donors and cancer patients. Libraries were prepared by immunoSEQ multiplex PCR; TCRdb keeps only in-frame clonotypes and omits some of them. The sample includes roughly 100,000 clones, 75% to 90% seen only once; the top ten take 15% to 20%. The sequenced material came from PBMCs. These receptors were obtained from a man aged 55 to 70 with lung cancer.

A word on this clone: Other DNA sequences within the sample encode an identical CDR3. The V and J genes are TRBV6-1 and TRBJ1-1; 7 bases map to TRBD1. V lost 0 bases and J lost 11; bases outside the gene matches: 9. This CDR3 is 14 amino acids long. Germline values: CDR1 MNHNS, CDR2 SASEGT. The CDR3 here is CASSEAGTEAGAFF. For the CDR3, the DNA is TGTGCCAGCAGTGAAGCGGGGACAGAGGCGGGTGCTTTCTTT.

J is TRBJ2-7 and V is TRBV7-2; 10 nucleotides line up with TRBD1. V lost 5 bases, J lost 6 bases, and 4 bases stayed unmatched. Germline loops: CDR1 SGHTA, CDR2 FQGNSA. This CDR3 contains 13 residues. In nucleotides, the CDR3 is TGTGCCAGCAGCCCGACAGGGGGCCTCGAGCAGTACTTC. Translating gives CASSPTGGLEQYF.

This chain uses TRBV3-1 (or the pseudogene TRBV3-2) with TRBJ1-2, with 8 bases identical to TRBD1. The germline V gene encodes CDR1 LGHDT and CDR2 YNNKEL (reference sequence). The V segment lost 4 bases and the J segment 7 bases; nucleotides outside the gene matches: 5. CDR3 length: 13 amino acids. The CDR3 here is CASSLAGGSGYTF. Written as DNA, the CDR3 is TGTGCCAGCAGCCTAGCAGGGGGCTCTGGCTACACCTTC.

The gene calls are TRBV6-6 and TRBJ2-1; D possibly corresponds to TRBD2 (6 bases). Germline-derived CDR1 and CDR2 are MNHNY and SVGAGI (reference sequence). CDR3 length: 16 amino acids. Trimming removed 6 bases from V and 3 bases from J, with 18 bases in between. The CDR3 DNA sequence: TGTGCCAGCAGCCGCCCTTTAGCGGAGAACTACAATGAGCAGTTCTTC. It yields the protein CASSRPLAENYNEQFF.

The rearrangement joins TRBV5-1 to TRBJ2-7; D may match TRBD1 or TRBD2 (5 bases each). The CDR3 loop spans 13 amino acids. V lost 0 bases and J lost 9, with 13 bases in between. The germline gives CDR1 SGHRS, CDR2 YFSETQ. CDR3 protein: CASSLVGAQRQYF. CDR3 coding DNA: TGCGCCAGCAGCTTGGTCGGGGCCCAACGGCAGTACTTC.

The chain has TRBV6-5 and TRBJ1-5; D perhaps matches TRBD1 (6 bases). The CDR3 runs 15 residues. Germline V gene lookup returns CDR1 MNHEY and CDR2 SVGAGI. Between the trimmed V and J ends, which lost 4 bases and 2 bases, there was a span of 12 bases. The CDR3: CASSSDRYGNQPQHF. CDR3 nucleotide sequence: TGTGCCAGCAGTTCTGACAGGTATGGCAATCAGCCCCAGCATTTT.

This clone has just a few counts. Other DNA sequences within the sample encode an identical CDR3. The rearrangement joins TRBV7-3 to TRBJ2-5; the D call may be TRBD1 or TRBD2 (5 bases each). The CDR3 has 15 amino acids. Germline loops: CDR1 SGHTA, CDR2 FQGTGA. Trimming shortened V by 5 bases and J by 0 bases, and 13 bases separated the two germline ends. The CDR3 sequence: CASSPRGAYQETQYF. The CDR3 DNA follows: TGTGCCAGCAGCCCCCGAGGGGCGTACCAAGAGACCCAGTACTTC.

The chain recombines TRBV12-3 or TRBV12-4 with TRBJ1-1; no clear D gene. The V and J ends lost 3 bases and 1 base respectively, with 6 bases between them. The CDR3 spans 13 residues. The CDR3 loop is CASSFGENTEAFF. The CDR3 region has the DNA TGTGCCAGCAGTTTTGGGGAGAACACTGAAGCTTTCTTT.